This T cell receptor beta chain was retrieved from a study of vaccination effects on CD4 cells after COVID-19. Study as a whole: Following the second dose by a median of 72 days, the post-vaccine samples were obtained. Study results and caveats: Marked clonal contraction of both clone types appeared late after vaccination.

As regards this clone: Its antigen is still unknown.

Germline CDR1 reads SNHLY; CDR2 reads FYNNEI. With 5 bases clipped from V and 4 bases from J, the junction kept 5 bases outside the gene matches. The CDR3 loop spans 14 amino acids. Culture lasted about ten days before CD4+ T cell isolation. Subjects were given two BNT162b2 or mRNA-1273 vaccine doses. The authors exchanged half the medium for IL-2 medium on days 3 and 7. Clones were sequenced by immunoSEQ multiplex PCR, and TCRdb holds only the in-frame ones, with some missing. The data contain around 47,000 clones, approximately 77% of them seen just once; the ten biggest clones take up roughly 9.7%.

This TCR derives from a human donor who received a COVID-19 vaccine. The chain uses TRBV2 and TRBJ1-3; 7 bases are shared with TRBD1. The starting material was CD4+ T cells from PBMCs cultured without peptide, obtained after COVID-19 vaccination. The CDR3 reads CASSTRQGGNTIYF. CDR3 sequence (DNA): TGTGCCAGCAGTACGAGACAGGGAGGAAACACCATATATTTT.